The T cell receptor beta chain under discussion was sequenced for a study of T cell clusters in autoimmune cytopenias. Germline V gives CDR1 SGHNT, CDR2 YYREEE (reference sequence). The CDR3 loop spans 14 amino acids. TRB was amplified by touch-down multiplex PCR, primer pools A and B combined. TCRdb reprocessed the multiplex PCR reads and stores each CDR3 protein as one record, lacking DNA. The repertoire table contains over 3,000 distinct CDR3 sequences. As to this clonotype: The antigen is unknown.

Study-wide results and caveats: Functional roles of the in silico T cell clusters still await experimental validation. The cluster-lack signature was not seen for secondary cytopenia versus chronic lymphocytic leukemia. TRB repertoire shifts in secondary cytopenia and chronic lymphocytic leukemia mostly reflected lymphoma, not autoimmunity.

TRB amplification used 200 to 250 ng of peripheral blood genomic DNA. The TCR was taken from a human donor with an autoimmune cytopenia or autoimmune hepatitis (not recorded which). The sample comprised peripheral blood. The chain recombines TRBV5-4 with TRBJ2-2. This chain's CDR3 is CASSLDWNTGELFF.